This T cell receptor beta chain came from a study of T cells in Graves' hyperthyroidism and ophthalmopathy. When ophthalmopathy did not progress within 18 months, Graves' hyperthyroidism was considered stable. It was uncontrolled infection, other autoimmune disease, pregnancy or lactation that excluded patients. Germline CDR1 reads SNHLY; CDR2 reads FYNNEI. V shed 7 bases and J shed 8 bases, with 22 bases lying between them. The CDR3 is made up of 15 amino acids. Amplification of TCR beta CDR3 regions used RNA as the template. First-round RT-PCR with HTBI primers amplified the TCR CDR3 region. Via MiXCR, TCRdb re-called the multiplex PCR reads, giving one row per CDR3 protein. The sample lists about 560,000 distinct CDR3 sequences, around 15% occurring once.

This TCR was recovered from a woman aged 18-29 years with Graves' hyperthyroidism. The material sequenced was blood. J is TRBJ2-3 and V is TRBV2, with D tentatively TRBD2 (5 bases). Here the CDR3 DNA reads TGTGCCAGCATCCCCGAGGGTCCGGGCGAGGGTACGCAGTATTTT. Translated, it gives CASIPEGPGEGTQYF.